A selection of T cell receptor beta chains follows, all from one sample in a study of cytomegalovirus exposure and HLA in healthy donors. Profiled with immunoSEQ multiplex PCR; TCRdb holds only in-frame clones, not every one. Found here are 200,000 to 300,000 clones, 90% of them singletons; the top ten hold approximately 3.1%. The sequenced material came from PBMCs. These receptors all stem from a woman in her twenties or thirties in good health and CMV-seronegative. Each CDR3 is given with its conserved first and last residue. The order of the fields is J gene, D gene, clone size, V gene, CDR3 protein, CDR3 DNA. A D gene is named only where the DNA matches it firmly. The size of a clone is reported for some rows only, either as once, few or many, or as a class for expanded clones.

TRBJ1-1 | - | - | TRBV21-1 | CASTQPTGTNEAFF | TGTGCCAGCACCCAACCAACGGGGACGAATGAAGCTTTCTTT
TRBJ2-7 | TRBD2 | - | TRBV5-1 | CASSLVVTSGSFSEQYF | TGCGCCAGCAGCTTGGTGGTAACTAGCGGGAGCTTTAGCGAGCAGTACTTC
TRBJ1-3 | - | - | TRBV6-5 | CASTNNIQSGNTIYF | TGTGCCAGCACTAACAACATCCAGTCTGGAAACACCATATATTTT
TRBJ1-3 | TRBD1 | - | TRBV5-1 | CASSLGGQGTGNTIYF | TGCGCCAGCAGCTTGGGGGGACAGGGGACCGGAAACACCATATATTTT
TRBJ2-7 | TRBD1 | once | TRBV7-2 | CASSPPRQGSYEQYF | TGTGCCAGCAGCCCCCCTCGACAGGGCTCCTACGAGCAGTACTTC
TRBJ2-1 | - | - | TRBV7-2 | CASSLGGFRNEQFF | TGTGCCAGCAGCTTAGGTGGGTTTAGGAATGAGCAGTTCTTC
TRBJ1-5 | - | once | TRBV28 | CASSLPMTAPNPNNQPQHF | TGTGCCAGCAGTTTACCCATGACGGCACCGAACCCCAACAATCAGCCCCAGCATTTT
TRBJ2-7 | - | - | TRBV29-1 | CSVEDLQGGTYEQYF | TGCAGCGTTGAAGATTTACAGGGAGGGACCTACGAGCAGTACTTC
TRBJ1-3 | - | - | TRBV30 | CAWEGGNTIYF | TGTGCCTGGGAGGGTGGAAACACCATATATTTT
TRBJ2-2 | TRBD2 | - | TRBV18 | CASSPLTSGRNPGELFF | TGTGCCAGCTCACCACTGACTAGCGGGCGTAATCCCGGGGAGCTGTTTTTT
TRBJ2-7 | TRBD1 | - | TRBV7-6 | CASSQTQGISYEQYF | TGTGCCAGCAGTCAGACACAGGGGATTTCCTACGAGCAGTACTTC
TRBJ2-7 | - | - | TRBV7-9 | CASSSERSYEQYF | TGTGCCAGCAGCTCCGAGCGGTCCTACGAGCAGTACTTC
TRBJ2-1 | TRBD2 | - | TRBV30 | CAWSVQAGLAGNFLLVF | TGTGCCTGGAGTGTACAAGCGGGACTAGCGGGGAATTTTTTATTGGTCTTC
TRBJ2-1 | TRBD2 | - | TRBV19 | CASKAGGLDEQFF | TGTGCCAGTAAAGCGGGAGGACTGGATGAGCAGTTCTTC
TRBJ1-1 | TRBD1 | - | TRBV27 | CASSLGVPTGGTEAFF | TGTGCCAGCAGCCTAGGGGTACCTACAGGGGGCACTGAAGCTTTCTTT
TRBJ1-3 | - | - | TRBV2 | CASSEGEASGNTIYF | TGTGCCAGCAGTGAAGGCGAGGCCTCTGGAAACACCATATATTTT
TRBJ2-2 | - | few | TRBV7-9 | CASSPTGLAGELFF | TGTGCCAGCAGCCCGACAGGACTGGCCGGGGAGCTGTTTTTT
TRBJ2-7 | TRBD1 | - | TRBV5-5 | CASRGRGTGAFEQYF | TGTGCCAGCAGGGGGCGGGGGACAGGGGCTTTCGAGCAGTACTTC
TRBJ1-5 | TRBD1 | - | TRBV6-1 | CASSEPGQGSWPQHF | TGTGCCAGCAGTGAGCCGGGACAGGGGAGTTGGCCCCAGCATTTT
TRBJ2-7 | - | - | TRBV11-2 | CASSFEGYEQYF | TGTGCCAGCAGCTTCGAAGGATACGAGCAGTACTTC
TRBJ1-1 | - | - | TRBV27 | CASREGGTEAFF | TGTGCCAGCAGAGAAGGGGGCACTGAAGCTTTCTTT
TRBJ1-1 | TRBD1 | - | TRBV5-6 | CASRGQGAEAFF | TGTGCCAGCAGGGGACAGGGCGCTGAAGCTTTCTTT
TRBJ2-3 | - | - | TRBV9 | CASSVEVGTQYF | TGTGCCAGCAGCGTAGAAGTGGGTACGCAGTATTTT
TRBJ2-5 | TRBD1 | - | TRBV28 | CASSGDRGHETQYF | TGTGCCAGCAGTGGGGACAGGGGTCACGAGACCCAGTACTTC
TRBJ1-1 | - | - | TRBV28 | CASRDPGQAFF | TGTGCCAGCAGAGACCCAGGGCAAGCTTTCTTT
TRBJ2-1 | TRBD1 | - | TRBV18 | CASSPGTGQYNEQFF | TGTGCCAGCTCACCGGGGACAGGGCAGTACAATGAGCAGTTCTTC
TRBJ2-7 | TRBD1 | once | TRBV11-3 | CASSIYGTGNEQYF | TGTGCCAGCAGCATTTACGGGACAGGGAACGAGCAGTACTTC
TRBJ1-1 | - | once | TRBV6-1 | CASTRTATEAFF | TGTGCCAGCACCCGGACAGCCACTGAAGCTTTCTTT
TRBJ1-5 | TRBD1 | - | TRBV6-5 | CASRRQGNQPQHF | TGTGCCAGCAGAAGACAGGGGAATCAGCCCCAGCATTTT
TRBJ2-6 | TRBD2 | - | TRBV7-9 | CASSSLAGSSGANVLTF | TGTGCCAGCAGCTCGCTAGCGGGTTCCTCTGGGGCCAACGTCCTGACTTTC
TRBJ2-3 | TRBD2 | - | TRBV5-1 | CASSFRREVLSSTDTQYF | TGCGCCAGCAGTTTTAGGCGGGAGGTTCTTAGTAGCACAGATACGCAGTATTTT
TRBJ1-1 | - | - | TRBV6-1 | CASTVGQNLNTEAFF | TGTGCCAGCACCGTAGGACAGAACCTGAACACTGAAGCTTTCTTT
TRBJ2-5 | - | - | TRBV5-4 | CASTFDPVGTQYF | TGTGCCAGCACCTTCGACCCGGTGGGGACCCAGTACTTC
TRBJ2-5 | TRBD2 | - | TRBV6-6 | CASSYQREQETQYF | TGTGCCAGCAGTTACCAGCGGGAACAAGAGACCCAGTACTTC
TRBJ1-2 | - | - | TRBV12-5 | CASGLYTGINDYGYTF | TGTGCTAGTGGTTTATATACAGGGATTAATGACTATGGCTACACCTTC
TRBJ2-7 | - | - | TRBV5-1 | CASRGAGLDEQYF | TGCGCCAGCAGAGGGGCAGGGCTAGACGAGCAGTACTTC
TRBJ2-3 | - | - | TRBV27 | CASSLGGTDTQYF | TGTGCCAGCAGTTTAGGAGGGACAGATACGCAGTATTTT
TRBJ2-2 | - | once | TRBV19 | CASSMPIAVLGTGELFF | TGTGCCAGTAGTATGCCGATAGCGGTCCTTGGGACCGGGGAGCTGTTTTTT
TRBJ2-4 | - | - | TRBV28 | CASSPGVGVHIQYF | TGTGCCAGCAGTCCCGGTGTGGGAGTACACATTCAGTACTTC
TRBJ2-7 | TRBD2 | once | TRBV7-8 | CASSPWTSYEQYF | TGTGCCAGCAGCCCCTGGACTAGCTACGAGCAGTACTTC
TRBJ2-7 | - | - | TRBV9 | CASSRGGSYEQYF | TGTGCCAGCAGCAGAGGGGGCTCCTACGAGCAGTACTTC
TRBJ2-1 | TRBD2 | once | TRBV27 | CASSRAGPTYNEQFF | TGTGCCAGCAGTCGAGCGGGACCTACCTACAATGAGCAGTTCTTC
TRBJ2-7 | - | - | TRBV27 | CASSLSEQYF | TGTGCCAGCAGTTTAAGCGAGCAGTACTTC
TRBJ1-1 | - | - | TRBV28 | CASSLGERNTEAFF | TGTGCCAGCAGTTTGGGGGAGCGAAACACTGAAGCTTTCTTT
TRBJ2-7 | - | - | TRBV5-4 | CASSLEAYEQYF | TGTGCCAGCAGTTTGGAGGCCTACGAGCAGTACTTC
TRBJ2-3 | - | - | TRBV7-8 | CASSLVLTDTQYF | TGTGCCAGCAGCTTAGTACTAACAGATACGCAGTATTTT
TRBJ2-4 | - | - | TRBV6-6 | CASSYGQGRPQYF | TGTGCCAGCAGTTACGGGCAGGGGAGGCCTCAGTACTTC
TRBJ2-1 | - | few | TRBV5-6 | CASSYPTNSYNEQFF | TGTGCCAGCAGCTACCCTACCAATTCCTACAATGAGCAGTTCTTC
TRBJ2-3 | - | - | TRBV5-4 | CASTSPGHTQYF | TGTGCCAGCACAAGCCCCGGGCATACGCAGTATTTT
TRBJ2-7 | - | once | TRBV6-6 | CASSQLYEQYF | TGTGCCAGCAGCCAATTATACGAGCAGTACTTC
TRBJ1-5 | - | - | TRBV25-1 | CASSEPGGEPQHF | TGTGCCAGCAGTGAACCAGGTGGGGAGCCCCAGCATTTT
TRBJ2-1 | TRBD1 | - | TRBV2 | CASSEGGQGAYNEQFF | TGTGCCAGCAGTGAAGGTGGACAGGGCGCCTACAATGAGCAGTTCTTC
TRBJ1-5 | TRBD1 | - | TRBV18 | CASSPTTGAFHQPQHF | TGTGCCAGCTCACCTACGACAGGGGCCTTCCATCAGCCCCAGCATTTT
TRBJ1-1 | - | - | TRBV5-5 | CATAGVGVQVGTEAFF | TGTGCCACCGCCGGAGTTGGGGTACAGGTCGGCACTGAAGCTTTCTTT